The 13 T cell receptor beta chains below all came from one sample that was sequenced in a study of T cells after yellow fever vaccination. Via MiXCR, TCRdb re-called the 5' RACE reads, giving one row per CDR3 protein. The sample holds about 550,000 distinct CDR3 sequences, about 19% seen once. Sample: PBMCs, taken 15 days after the yellow fever booster vaccination. The receptor source for this set is a man aged 25-45 years who received the YFV17D yellow fever vaccine.

This clonotype was seen only a few times. The V gene is TRBV7-2, the J gene TRBJ2-5, with D perhaps being TRBD1 or TRBD2 (5 bases each). The V gene's germline CDR1 is SGHTA and CDR2 FQGNSA. Trimming took off 5 bases at V and 0 bases at J, with 16 bases between the two ends. This CDR3 region has 16 residues. Here the CDR3 DNA reads TGTGCCAGCAGCCTACTACTCGGGACCTACCAAGAGACCCAGTACTTC. It is translated as CASSLLLGTYQETQYF.

The chain links TRBV5-6 to TRBJ2-3; TRBD2 might be the D (6 bases). V gave up 3 bases and J gave up 1 base, with 15 bases separating them. Germline V CDR1 and CDR2: SGHDT, YYEEEE. This CDR3 comprises 16 residues. DNA of the CDR3: TGTGCCAGCAGCTCTCTGACGCGGGGAGGCACAGATACGCAGTATTTT. It codes for CASSSLTRGGTDTQYF. Variable domain in full (rest from reference TRBV5-6 and TRBJ2-3): DAGVTQSPTHLIKTRGQQVTLRCSPKSGHDTVSWYQQALGQGPQFIFQYYEEEERQRGNFPDRFSGHQFPNYSSELNVNALLLGDSALYLCASSSLTRGGTDTQYFGPGTRLTVL.

The chain links TRBV20-1 to TRBJ2-6, with a tentative D call TRBD1 (5 bases). CDR1 and CDR2 (germline): DFQATT, SNEGSKA (reference sequence). This CDR3 spans 14 amino acids. Trimming removed 6 bases at V and 2 bases at J, with 11 bases between. CDR3 DNA: TGCAGTGCCCTCCTGGGGCCTGGGGCCAACGTCCTGACTTTC. Translating it yields CSALLGPGANVLTF.

This sequence joins TRBV20-1 and TRBJ2-3; D is possibly TRBD2 (5 bases). V gave up 5 bases and J gave up 3 bases, with 9 bases separating them. The CDR3 consists of 12 residues. The germline gives CDR1 DFQATT, CDR2 SNEGSKA (reference sequence). CDR3 sequence reads: CSAGSLTDTQYF. The CDR3 DNA follows: TGCAGTGCTGGGAGTCTGACAGATACGCAGTATTTT.

This clonotype was observed a few times. CDR3 nucleotides: TGTGCCATCAGTGAGTTAGGTAAAAGCGCCCGGACAGATACGCAGTATTTT. Translating it yields CAISELGKSARTDTQYF. The rearrangement uses TRBV10-3 and TRBJ2-3, with D uncertain. The V end lost 1 base, the J end lost 3 bases, and 17 bases lay between the germline ends. In germline, CDR1 is ENHRY, CDR2 SYGVKD. This CDR3 is 17 amino acids long.

The genes are TRBV20-1 and TRBJ2-1; 7 bases map to TRBD1. Germline CDR1 is DFQATT and CDR2 is SNEGSKA (reference sequence). This CDR3 is built from 12 residues. J gave up 8 bases and V 6 bases, and 7 bases lay outside the gene matches. The CDR3 DNA sequence: TGCAGTGCCTCCCGGGACAGCGATGAGCAGTTCTTC. It encodes CSASRDSDEQFF.

The chain employs TRBV9 and TRBJ2-1; possible D gene TRBD1, 6 bases. V was trimmed by 6 bases and J by 0 bases, leaving 16 bases between them. In germline, CDR1 is SGDLS, CDR2 YYNGEE. The CDR3 has 16 residues. CDR3 sequence: CASTKTGSGSYNEQFF. The CDR3 region has the DNA TGTGCCAGCACCAAAACAGGGTCGGGCTCCTACAATGAGCAGTTCTTC.

The chain uses TRBV6-1 and TRBJ2-1, with D possibly being TRBD1 (5 bases). The CDR3 runs to 15 residues. Trimming pared 5 bases from V and 1 base from J, leaving 12 bases between. Germline CDR1 is MNHNS and CDR2 is SASEGT. Here the CDR3 DNA reads TGTGCCAGCAGTCCAATTGGGGCTTCCTACAATGAGCAGTTCTTC. Translating gives CASSPIGASYNEQFF.

V is TRBV7-2 and J is TRBJ2-1; 10 positions match TRBD2. This CDR3 comprises 15 residues. Per germline, CDR1 SGHTA and CDR2 FQGNSA. The junction had 7 bases not matched to a gene; V was cut back by 5 bases and J by 6 bases. In DNA form, the CDR3 reads TGTGCCAGCAGCCTCCTAGCGGGAGTCGCCAATGAGCAGTTCTTC. It specifies CASSLLAGVANEQFF. The variable domain in full, with the rest retrieved from reference TRBV7-2 and TRBJ2-1, is GAGVSQSPSNKVTEKGKDVELRCDPISGHTALYWYRQSLGQGLEFLIYFQGNSAPDKSGLPSDRFSAERTGGSVSTLTIQRTQQEDSAVYLCASSLLAGVANEQFFGPGTRLTVL.

A few counts support this clonotype. This chain connects TRBV6-5 to TRBJ2-7, with D perhaps matching TRBD1 (6 bases). In germline, CDR1 is MNHEY, CDR2 SVGAGI. Trimming took off 3 bases at V and 7 bases at J, with 10 bases between the two ends. The CDR3 is made up of 12 amino acids. CDR3 DNA: TGTGCCAGCAGTTATCCAGGGGCTGAGCAGTACTTC. It specifies CASSYPGAEQYF.

The chain combines TRBV2 with TRBJ2-3; 7 nucleotides agree with TRBD2. CDR1 and CDR2 (germline): SNHLY, FYNNEI. Unmatched junction bases numbered 14, after V lost 8 bases and J lost 6 bases. The CDR3 consists of 15 residues. The CDR3 loop reads CASVGREVLGDTQYF. The CDR3 DNA is TGTGCCAGCGTGGGCCGGGAGGTGTTAGGGGATACGCAGTATTTT.

V usage is TRBV4-3 and J usage is TRBJ2-1, with D uncertain. The CDR3 consists of 14 residues. V lost 0 bases to trimming and J lost 7 bases, with 10 bases between them. Germline CDR1 reads LGHNA; CDR2 reads YSLEER. The CDR3 is CASSQDQFYNEQFF. CDR3 DNA sequence: TGCGCCAGCAGCCAAGATCAGTTTTATAATGAGCAGTTCTTC.

This rearrangement joins TRBV4-3 to TRBJ2-3, with a possible D match to TRBD2 (6 bases). Germline CDR1 and CDR2: LGHNA and YSLEER. V was clipped by 0 bases and J by 0 bases, with 10 bases between them. This CDR3 has 16 amino acids. CDR3 sequence: CASSQDPAGSTDTQYF. Written as DNA, the CDR3 is TGCGCCAGCAGCCAAGATCCAGCGGGTAGCACAGATACGCAGTATTTT.